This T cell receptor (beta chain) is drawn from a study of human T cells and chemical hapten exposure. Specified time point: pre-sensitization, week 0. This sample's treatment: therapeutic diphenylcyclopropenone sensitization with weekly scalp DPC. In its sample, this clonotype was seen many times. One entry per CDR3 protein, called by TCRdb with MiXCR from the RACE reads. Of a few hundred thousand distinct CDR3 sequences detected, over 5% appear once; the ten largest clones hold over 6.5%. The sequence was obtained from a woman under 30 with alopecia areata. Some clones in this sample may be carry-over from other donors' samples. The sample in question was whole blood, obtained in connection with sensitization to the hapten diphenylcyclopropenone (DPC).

The CDR3 bases are TGCAGTGCTACCCTCCCTCGGGGGGGGATTAACGAGCAGTACTTC. It codes for CSATLPRGGINEQYF. This chain links TRBV20-1 with TRBJ2-7, with 8 positions matching TRBD2. Germline V CDR1 and CDR2: DFQATT, SNEGSKA (reference sequence). The length of the CDR3 is 15 residues. Unmatched junction bases numbered 13, after V lost 4 bases and J lost 5 bases.